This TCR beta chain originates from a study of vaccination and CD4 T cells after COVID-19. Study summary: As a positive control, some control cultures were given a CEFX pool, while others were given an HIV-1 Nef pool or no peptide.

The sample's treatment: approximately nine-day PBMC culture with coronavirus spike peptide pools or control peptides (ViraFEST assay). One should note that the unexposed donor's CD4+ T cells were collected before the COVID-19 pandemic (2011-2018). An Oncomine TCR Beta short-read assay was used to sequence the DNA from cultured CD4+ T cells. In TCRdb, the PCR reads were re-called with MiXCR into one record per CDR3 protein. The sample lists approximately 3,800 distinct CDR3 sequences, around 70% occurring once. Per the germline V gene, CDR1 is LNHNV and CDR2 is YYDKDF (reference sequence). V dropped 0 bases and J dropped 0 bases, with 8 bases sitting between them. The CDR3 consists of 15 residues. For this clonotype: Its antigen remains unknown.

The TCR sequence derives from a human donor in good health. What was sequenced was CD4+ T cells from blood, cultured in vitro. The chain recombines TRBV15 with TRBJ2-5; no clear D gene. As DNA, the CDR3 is TGTGCCACCAGCAGAGATAGGCTTAACCAAGAGACCCAGTACTTC. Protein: CATSRDRLNQETQYF.